These 4 T cell receptor beta chains were sequenced from one sample in a study of early T cells in non-severe SARS-CoV-2 infection. TCRdb re-analysed the 5' RACE reads in MiXCR, keeping a single row per CDR3 protein. The sample lists around 60,000 distinct CDR3 sequences, about 10% seen once, with around 8.3% in the top ten. The specimen was whole blood. The receptor source for this set is an adult who was a healthcare worker with PCR-confirmed SARS-CoV-2 infection or an uninfected control (not recorded which).

This clonotype was seen many times. J is TRBJ2-7 and V is TRBV5-1, with 9 bases matching TRBD1. CDR1 and CDR2 (germline): SGHRS, YFSETQ. The CDR3 consists of 14 residues. V shed 0 bases and J 7 bases; nucleotides not matched to a gene: 5. This chain's CDR3 is CASSLEQGAEEQYF. Written as DNA, the CDR3 is TGCGCCAGCAGCTTGGAACAGGGGGCAGAGGAGCAGTACTTC.

There are many counts of this clonotype. The V and J genes are TRBV4-1 and TRBJ2-1, with 11 nucleotides matching TRBD2. The length of the CDR3 is 20 residues. J lost 0 bases, V lost 2 bases, and 12 bases had no gene match. Germline assignment: CDR1 MGHRA and CDR2 YSYEKL. The CDR3 spells CASSQPGLADFWGSYNEQFF. The CDR3 DNA follows: TGCGCCAGCAGCCAACCGGGACTAGCGGATTTTTGGGGCTCCTACAATGAGCAGTTCTTC.

Concerning this clonotype itself: At one end the junction does not follow the germline gene, possibly because of a read error. The V and J genes are TRBV4-1 and TRBJ2-1; TRBD2 agrees at 11 bases. Germline V gene lookup returns CDR1 MGHRA and CDR2 YSYEKL. The CDR3 spans 17 residues. The CDR3 reads CASSPTGTSGNYNKQFF. The CDR3 DNA reads as TGCGCCAGCAGCCCAACCGGGACTAGCGGAAACTACAATAAGCAGTTCTTC.

This clonotype was seen at least ten times. V gene TRBV7-2 combines with J gene TRBJ2-7; 8 nucleotides line up with TRBD2. Germline V CDR1 and CDR2: SGHTA, FQGNSA. The CDR3 is 13 amino acids. Trimming took 5 bases from V and 2 from J; bases not matched to a gene: 2. This CDR3 reads CASSVSGTYEQYF. The CDR3 DNA reads TGTGCCAGCAGCGTTAGCGGGACCTACGAGCAGTACTTC.